The source of this T cell receptor beta chain is a study of CD8+CD57+ T cells in acquired aplastic anemia. Trimming took 4 bases from V and 9 from J, leaving 24 bases between them. The CDR3 spans 16 residues. CDR1 and CDR2 from the germline V gene are SGDLS and YYNGEE. Genomic DNA constituted the template upon which TCR beta VDJ and CDR3 profiling was performed. TCRdb re-derived calls from the reads in MiXCR, one entry per CDR3 protein. Among around 400,000 distinct CDR3 sequences, approximately 70% were seen once, and the ten largest hold around 4%. This clonotype came up once. The receptor comes from a human donor in good health, serving as a control. This sequence joins TRBV9 and TRBJ2-3; D might be TRBD1 (5 bases). Sequencing was performed on sorted CD4+, CD8+, or CD8+CD57+ T cells (not recorded which) from PBMCs. CDR3 sequence (DNA): TGTGCCAGCAGCCCGGATTCAGACAGCGCCTACGAGACGCAGTATTTT. Protein: CASSPDSDSAYETQYF.